This TCR beta chain was captured by sequencing in a study of cytomegalovirus exposure and HLA in healthy donors. General study results and limits: Later analysis suggested most CMV-associated TCR beta chains were HLA-restricted.

Notes on this clone: The antigen remains undetermined.

PCR employed 60 Vbeta and 13 Jbeta primers. Data came from immunoSEQ multiplex PCR; TCRdb stores just in-frame clones and leaves some out. The sample has 130,000 or so clones, roughly four fifths seen once. CDR1 and CDR2 (germline): LNHDA, SQIVND (reference sequence). V dropped 2 bases and J dropped 7 bases, with 11 bases sitting between them. The CDR3 is made up of 13 amino acids. This chain links TRBV19 with TRBJ1-2; D not resolved. The specimen sequenced was PBMCs. The origin of this receptor is a woman in her fifties or sixties in good health and CMV-seropositive. CDR3 DNA: TGTGCCAGTAGTATAACAACGGGGAGTGGCTACACCTTC. It codes for CASSITTGSGYTF.